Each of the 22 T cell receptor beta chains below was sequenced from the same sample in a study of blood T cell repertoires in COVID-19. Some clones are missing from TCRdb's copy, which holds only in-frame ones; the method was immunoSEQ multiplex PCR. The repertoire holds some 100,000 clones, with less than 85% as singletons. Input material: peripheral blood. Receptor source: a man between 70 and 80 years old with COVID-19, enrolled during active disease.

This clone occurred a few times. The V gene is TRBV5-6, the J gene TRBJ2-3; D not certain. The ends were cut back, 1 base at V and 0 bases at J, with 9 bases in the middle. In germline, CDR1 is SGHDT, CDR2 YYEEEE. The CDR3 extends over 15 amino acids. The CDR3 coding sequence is TGTGCCAGCAGCTTGTATAGAACTAGCACAGATACGCAGTATTTT. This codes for CASSLYRTSTDTQYF.

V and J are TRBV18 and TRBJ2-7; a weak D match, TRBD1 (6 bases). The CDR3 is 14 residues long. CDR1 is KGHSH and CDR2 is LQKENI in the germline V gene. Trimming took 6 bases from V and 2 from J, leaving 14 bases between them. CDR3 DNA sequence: TGTGCCAGCTCCCCTGGGACACCCGCCTACGAGCAGTACTTC. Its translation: CASSPGTPAYEQYF. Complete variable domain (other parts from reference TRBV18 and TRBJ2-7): NAGVMQNPRHLVRRRGQEARLRCSPMKGHSHVYWYRQLPEEGLKFMVYLQKENIIDESGMPKERFSAEFPKEGPSILRIQQVVRGDSAAYFCASSPGTPAYEQYFGPGTRLTVT.

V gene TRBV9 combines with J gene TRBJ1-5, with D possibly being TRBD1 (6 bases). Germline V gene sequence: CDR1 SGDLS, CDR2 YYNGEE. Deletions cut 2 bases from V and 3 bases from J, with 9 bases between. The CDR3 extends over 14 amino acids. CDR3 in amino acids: CASSVDSYNQPQHF. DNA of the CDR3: TGTGCCAGCAGCGTGGACAGTTACAATCAGCCCCAGCATTTT.

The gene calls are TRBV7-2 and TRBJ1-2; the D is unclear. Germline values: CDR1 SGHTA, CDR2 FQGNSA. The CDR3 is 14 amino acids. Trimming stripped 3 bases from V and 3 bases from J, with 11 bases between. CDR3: CASSLWTADYGYTF. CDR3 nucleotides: TGTGCCAGCAGCTTGTGGACTGCCGACTATGGCTACACCTTC.

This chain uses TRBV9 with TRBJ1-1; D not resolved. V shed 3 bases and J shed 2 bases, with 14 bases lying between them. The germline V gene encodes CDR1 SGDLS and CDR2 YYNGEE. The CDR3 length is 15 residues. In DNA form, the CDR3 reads TGTGCCAGCAGCGCAATGGGAGGAACAAACACTGAAGCTTTCTTT. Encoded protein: CASSAMGGTNTEAFF.

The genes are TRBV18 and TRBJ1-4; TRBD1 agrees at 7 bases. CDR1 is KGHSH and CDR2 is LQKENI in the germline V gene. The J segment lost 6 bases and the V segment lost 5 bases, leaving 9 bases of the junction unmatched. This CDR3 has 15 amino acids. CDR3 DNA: TGTGCCAGCTCAGACACAGGGGCAGGGGATGAAAAACTGTTTTTT. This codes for CASSDTGAGDEKLFF.

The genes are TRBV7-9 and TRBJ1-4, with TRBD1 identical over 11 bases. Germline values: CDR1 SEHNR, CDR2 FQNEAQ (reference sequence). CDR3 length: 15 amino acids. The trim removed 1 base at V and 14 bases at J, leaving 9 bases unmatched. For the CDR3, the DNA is TGTGCCAGCAGCTTAGGAGGAGGGACAGGGGGGCTGCTGTTTTTT. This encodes CASSLGGGTGGLLFF.

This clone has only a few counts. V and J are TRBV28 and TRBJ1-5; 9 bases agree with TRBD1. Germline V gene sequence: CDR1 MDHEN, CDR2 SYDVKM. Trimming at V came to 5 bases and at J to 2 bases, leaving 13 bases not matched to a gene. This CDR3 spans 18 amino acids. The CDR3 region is CASSEDRGVVFGNQPQHF. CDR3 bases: TGTGCCAGCAGTGAGGACAGGGGAGTCGTGTTTGGCAATCAGCCCCAGCATTTT.

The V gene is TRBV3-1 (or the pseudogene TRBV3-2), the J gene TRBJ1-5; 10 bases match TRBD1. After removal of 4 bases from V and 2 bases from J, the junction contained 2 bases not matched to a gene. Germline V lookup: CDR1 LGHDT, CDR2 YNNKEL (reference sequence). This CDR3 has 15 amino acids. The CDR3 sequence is CASSRGQGGNQPQHF. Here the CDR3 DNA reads TGTGCCAGCAGCCGCGGACAGGGGGGCAATCAGCCCCAGCATTTT.

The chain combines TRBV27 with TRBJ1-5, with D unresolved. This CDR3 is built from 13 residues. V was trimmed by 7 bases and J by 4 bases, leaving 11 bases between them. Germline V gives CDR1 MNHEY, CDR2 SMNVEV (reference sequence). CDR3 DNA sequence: TGTGCCAGCACCGTAGGAGAAAATCAGCCCCAGCATTTT. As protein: CASTVGENQPQHF.

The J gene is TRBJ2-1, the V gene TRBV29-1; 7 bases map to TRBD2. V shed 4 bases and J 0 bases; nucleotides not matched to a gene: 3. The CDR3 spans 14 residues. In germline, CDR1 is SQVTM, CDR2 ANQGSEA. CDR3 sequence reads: CSVGGGSSYNEQFF. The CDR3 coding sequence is TGCAGCGTTGGGGGCGGGAGCTCCTACAATGAGCAGTTCTTC.

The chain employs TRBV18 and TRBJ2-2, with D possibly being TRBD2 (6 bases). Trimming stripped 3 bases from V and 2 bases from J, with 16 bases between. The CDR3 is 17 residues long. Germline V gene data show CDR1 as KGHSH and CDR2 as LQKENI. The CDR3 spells CASSPDARGSNTGELFF. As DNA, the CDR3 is TGTGCCAGCTCACCGGACGCCCGGGGGAGTAACACCGGGGAGCTGTTTTTT.

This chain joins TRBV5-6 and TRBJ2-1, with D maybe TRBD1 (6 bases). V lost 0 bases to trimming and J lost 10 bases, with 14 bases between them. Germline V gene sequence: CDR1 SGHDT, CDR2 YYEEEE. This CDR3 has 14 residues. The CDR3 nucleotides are TGTGCCAGCAGCTTGGTACCAGGGGCGGAGGAGCAGTTCTTC. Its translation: CASSLVPGAEEQFF.

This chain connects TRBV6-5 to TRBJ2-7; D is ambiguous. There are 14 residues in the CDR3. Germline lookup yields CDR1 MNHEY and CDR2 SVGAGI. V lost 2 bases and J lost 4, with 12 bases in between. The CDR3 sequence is CASSYVRTSYEQYF. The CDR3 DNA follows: TGTGCCAGCAGTTACGTTCGCACATCTTACGAGCAGTACTTC.

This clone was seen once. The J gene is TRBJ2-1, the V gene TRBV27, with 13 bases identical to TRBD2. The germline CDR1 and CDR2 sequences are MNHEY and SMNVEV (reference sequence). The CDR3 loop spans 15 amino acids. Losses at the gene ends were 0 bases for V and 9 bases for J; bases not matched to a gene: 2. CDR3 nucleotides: TGTGCCAGCAGTTTATCGACTAGCGGGAGGAGTGAGCAGTTCTTC. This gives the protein CASSLSTSGRSEQFF.

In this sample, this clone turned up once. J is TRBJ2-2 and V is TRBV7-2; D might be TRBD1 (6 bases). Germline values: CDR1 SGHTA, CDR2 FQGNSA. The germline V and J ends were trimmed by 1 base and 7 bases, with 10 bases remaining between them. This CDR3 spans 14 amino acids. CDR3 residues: CASSLEQGDGELFF. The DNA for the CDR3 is TGTGCCAGCAGCTTAGAACAGGGAGACGGGGAGCTGTTTTTT. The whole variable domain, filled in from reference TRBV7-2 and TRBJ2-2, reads GAGVSQSPSNKVTEKGKDVELRCDPISGHTALYWYRQSLGQGLEFLIYFQGNSAPDKSGLPSDRFSAERTGGSVSTLTIQRTQQEDSAVYLCASSLEQGDGELFFGEGSRLTVL.

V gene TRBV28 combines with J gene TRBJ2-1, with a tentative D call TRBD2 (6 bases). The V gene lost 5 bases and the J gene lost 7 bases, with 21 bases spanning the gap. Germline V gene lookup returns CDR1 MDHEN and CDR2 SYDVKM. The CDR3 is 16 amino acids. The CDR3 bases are TGTGCCAGCAGTCCTCCCCTCGGGGGAGGACAAAATGAGCAGTTCTTC. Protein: CASSPPLGGGQNEQFF.

This chain's CDR3 is CASGDRGNTEAFF. The CDR3 region has the DNA TGTGCCAGCGGGGACAGGGGTAACACTGAAGCTTTCTTT. The V gene is TRBV2, the J gene TRBJ1-1; 10 bases map to TRBD1. The CDR3 is 13 amino acids. Per germline, CDR1 SNHLY and CDR2 FYNNEI. J lost 2 bases, V lost 8 bases, and 2 bases had no gene match.

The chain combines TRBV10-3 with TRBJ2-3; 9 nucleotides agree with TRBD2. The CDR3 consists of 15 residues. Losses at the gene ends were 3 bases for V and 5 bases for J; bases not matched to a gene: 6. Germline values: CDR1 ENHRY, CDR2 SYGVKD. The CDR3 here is CAISELAGEGDTQYF. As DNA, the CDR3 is TGTGCCATCAGTGAATTAGCGGGAGAAGGAGATACGCAGTATTTT.

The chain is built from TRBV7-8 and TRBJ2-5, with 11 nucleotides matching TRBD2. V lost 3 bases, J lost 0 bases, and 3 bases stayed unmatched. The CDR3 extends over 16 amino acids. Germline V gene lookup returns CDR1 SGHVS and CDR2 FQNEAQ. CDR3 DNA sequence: TGTGCCAGCAGCTTCGGACTAGCGGGCAACCAAGAGACCCAGTACTTC. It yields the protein CASSFGLAGNQETQYF. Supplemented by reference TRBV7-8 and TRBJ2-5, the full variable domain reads GAGVSQSPRYKVAKRGQDVALRCDPISGHVSLFWYQQALGQGPEFLTYFQNEAQLDKSGLPSDRFFAERPEGSVSTLKIQRTQQEDSAVYLCASSFGLAGNQETQYFGPGTRLLVL.

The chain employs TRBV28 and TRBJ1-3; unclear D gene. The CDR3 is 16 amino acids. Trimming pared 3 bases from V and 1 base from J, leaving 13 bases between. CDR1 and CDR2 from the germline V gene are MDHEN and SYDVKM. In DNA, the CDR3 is TGTGCCAGCAGTTTCGGAGGAGGTGTATCTGGAAACACCATATATTTT. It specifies CASSFGGGVSGNTIYF.

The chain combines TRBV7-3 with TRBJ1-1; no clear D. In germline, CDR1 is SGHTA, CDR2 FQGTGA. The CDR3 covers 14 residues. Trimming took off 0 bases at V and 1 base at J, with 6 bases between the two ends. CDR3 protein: CASSLTPENTEAFF. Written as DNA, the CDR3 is TGTGCCAGCAGCTTAACGCCAGAGAACACTGAAGCTTTCTTT. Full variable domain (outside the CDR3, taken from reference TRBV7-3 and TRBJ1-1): GAGVSQTPSNKVTEKGKYVELRCDPISGHTALYWYRQSLGQGPEFLIYFQGTGAADDSGLPNDRFFAVRPEGSVSTLKIQRTERGDSAVYLCASSLTPENTEAFFGQGTRLTVV.